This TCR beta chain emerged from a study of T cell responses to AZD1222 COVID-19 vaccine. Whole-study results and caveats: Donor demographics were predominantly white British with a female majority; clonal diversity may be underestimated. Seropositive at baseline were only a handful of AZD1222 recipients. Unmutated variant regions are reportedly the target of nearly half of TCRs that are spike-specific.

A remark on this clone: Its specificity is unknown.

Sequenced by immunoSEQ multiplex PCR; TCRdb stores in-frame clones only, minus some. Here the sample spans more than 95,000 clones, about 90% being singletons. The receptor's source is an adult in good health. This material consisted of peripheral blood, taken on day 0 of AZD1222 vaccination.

The CDR3 bases are TGTGCCAGCGGCGACTCAGGGTCCTACGAGCAGTACTTC. Translation gives CASGDSGSYEQYF. The chain recombines TRBV28 with TRBJ2-7; D perhaps matches TRBD1 (5 bases). The CDR3 totals 13 residues. CDR1 MDHEN and CDR2 SYDVKM come from the germline V gene. Trimming left V 8 bases short and J 1 base short, with 12 bases between.